Listed below are T cell receptor beta chains from one sample, sequenced in a study of blood T cell repertoires in COVID-19. Repertoires were generated with immunoSEQ multiplex PCR, while TCRdb's copy carries only in-frame clones and drops some. This repertoire shows about 81,000 clones, roughly 91% found once; its top ten account for 1.9%. Sequencing was carried out using peripheral blood. Receptor source: a woman aged 45-60 years in a cohort sampled during active COVID-19. Each CDR3 is given with its conserved first and last residue. A D gene is named only where the DNA matches it firmly. Some rows have no size entry. The others give once, few or many, or a class for an expanded clone.

>TRBJ1-1|TRBV5-4|NA|NA
TGTGCCAGCAGCCCAGAGGGCCGGGGGATGGGTACTGAAGCTTTCTTT
CASSPEGRGMGTEAFF
>TRBJ2-7|TRBV3-1/TRBV3-2|NA|NA
TGTGCCAGCAGCCAAGTAGGAACGGGGGAGCAGTACTTC
CASSQVGTGEQYF
>TRBJ2-1|TRBV7-9|NA|TRBD2
TGTGCCAGCAGCCCTAGCGCGGGAGGGTACAATGAGCAGTTCTTC
CASSPSAGGYNEQFF
>TRBJ1-5|TRBV4-1|NA|NA
TGCGCCAGCAGCCAAGACCCCAGGGAGGGTCAGCCCCAGCATTTT
CASSQDPREGQPQHF
>TRBJ1-3|TRBV2|NA|NA
TGTGCCAGCAGGAGCTCTGGAAACACCATATATTTT
CASRSSGNTIYF
>TRBJ2-5|TRBV5-6|NA|NA
TGTGCCAGCAGCTTGGTCAGGGGCGATGAGACCCAGTACTTC
CASSLVRGDETQYF
>TRBJ2-1|TRBV28|NA|NA
TGTGCCAGCACCCGCCCCGGGACACCCTACAATGAGCAGTTCTTC
CASTRPGTPYNEQFF
>TRBJ1-2|TRBV19|NA|NA
TGTGCCAGTAGTATAAGGTTCCGGGATCCCGGCTACACCTTC
CASSIRFRDPGYTF
>TRBJ2-3|TRBV7-3|NA|TRBD2
TGTGCCAGCAGCTTAACGTCCGGACCGAGACTAGCGGGAGGGCTCGGCACAGATACGCAGTATTTT
CASSLTSGPRLAGGLGTDTQYF
>TRBJ2-2|TRBV25-1|NA|NA
TGTGCCAGCAGAGAACCTGGGGCCGGGAGTTGGCCCGGGGAGCTGTTTTTT
CASREPGAGSWPGELFF
>TRBJ1-2|TRBV5-1|NA|NA
TGCGCCAGCAGTCTAATTGGACAGCATACCCTCTATGGCTACACCTTC
CASSLIGQHTLYGYTF
>TRBJ2-3|TRBV25-1|NA|TRBD2
TGTGCCAGCTCCTTGCGGGAGGCAGATACGCAGTATTTT
CASSLREADTQYF
>TRBJ2-1|TRBV9|NA|TRBD2
TGTGCCAGCGGTAGCGGGGGGGCCTCCAATGAGCAGTTCTTC
CASGSGGASNEQFF
>TRBJ2-2|TRBV28|NA|TRBD2
TGTGCCAGCCGGGAGGACACCGGGGAGCTGTTTTTT
CASREDTGELFF
>TRBJ2-2|TRBV6-6|NA|TRBD1
TGTGCCAGCAGTGATCGACAGGGATCGGCCGGGGAGCTGTTTTTT
CASSDRQGSAGELFF
>TRBJ2-5|TRBV5-1|NA|NA
TGCGCCAGCAGCTTGGGGGGAAGTTCCGGGAGAGAGACCCAGTACTTC
CASSLGGSSGRETQYF
>TRBJ2-2|TRBV5-1|NA|NA
TGCGCCAGCAGCTTGGCAGAAACGACCGGGGAGCTGTTTTTT
CASSLAETTGELFF
>TRBJ1-6|TRBV5-1|medium-sized|TRBD1
TGCGCCAGCCGGACAGGCGGATACTCCTATAATTCACCCCTCCACTTT
CASRTGGYSYNSPLHF
>TRBJ2-3|TRBV5-1|NA|TRBD2
TGCGCCAGCAGCTCCGGGACTAGCGGGGGGCGGGGGCTAGATACGCAGTATTTT
CASSSGTSGGRGLDTQYF
>TRBJ2-4|TRBV11-2|NA|TRBD1
TGTGCCAGCAGCTTAACCGGGACAGGCAACATTCAGTACTTC
CASSLTGTGNIQYF
>TRBJ2-3|TRBV9|NA|NA
TGTGCCAGCAGCCCCAGGGTCACAGATACGCAGTATTTT
CASSPRVTDTQYF
>TRBJ2-1|TRBV4-1|few|NA
TGCGCCAGCAGCCAAGGTGGGACAAGGATCAATGAGCAGTTCTTC
CASSQGGTRINEQFF
>TRBJ1-2|TRBV5-5|NA|NA
TGTGCCAGCAGCTTCGGAGCTTCTAACTATGGCTACACCTTC
CASSFGASNYGYTF
>TRBJ1-1|TRBV27|NA|NA
TGTGCCAGCAGTTCATACACTGAAGCTTTCTTT
CASSSYTEAFF
>TRBJ1-5|TRBV18|NA|TRBD1
TGTGCCAGCTCACCCGCCGGGACAGGGACCAATCAGCCCCAGCATTTT
CASSPAGTGTNQPQHF
>TRBJ2-7|TRBV11-3|once|NA
TGTGCCAGCAGCTTAGTAGCGAGCGAGCAGTACTTC
CASSLVASEQYF
>TRBJ2-1|TRBV28|NA|NA
TGTGCTAGCAGCCTCAGCGTCGAGCAGTTCTTC
CASSLSVEQFF
>TRBJ2-2|TRBV5-1|NA|NA
TGCGCCAGCAGCCATGCACTAGAGACCGGGGAGCTGTTTTTT
CASSHALETGELFF
>TRBJ2-6|TRBV11-2|NA|NA
TGTGCCAGCAGCTTACGCGGCGCCTACTCTGGGGCCAACGTCCTGACTTTC
CASSLRGAYSGANVLTF
>TRBJ2-7|TRBV3-1/TRBV3-2|NA|TRBD2
TGTGCCAGCACCAAGACTAGCGGGGCCTACGAGCAGTACTTC
CASTKTSGAYEQYF